Following are 12 T cell receptor beta chains from one sample sequenced in a study of T cell repertoires in cytomegalovirus infection. TCRdb reanalysed the reads using MiXCR and keeps one entry per CDR3 protein. The table lists roughly 240,000 distinct CDR3 sequences, 6.5% of them singletons, with 5.5% to 8% in the top ten. The sequenced sample was PBMCs. These receptors were obtained from a human donor in good health (CMV status not recorded). Some clones in this sample may be carry-over from other donors' samples.

This clonotype was recorded at least ten times. The chain employs TRBV20-1 and TRBJ1-1; no reliable D call. V was shortened by 6 bases and J by 1 base, with 9 bases between the two germline ends. The CDR3 loop spans 12 amino acids. CDR1 and CDR2 (germline): DFQATT, SNEGSKA (reference sequence). The CDR3 DNA reads TGCAGTGCGCCGGGCCGGAACACTGAAGCTTTCTTT. Residues: CSAPGRNTEAFF.

The sample holds many counts of this clonotype. This chain links TRBV20-1 with TRBJ2-3; D possibly corresponds to TRBD1 (6 bases). Trimming left V 5 bases short and J 0 bases short, with 15 bases between. The CDR3 loop spans 15 amino acids. Per the germline V gene, CDR1 is DFQATT and CDR2 is SNEGSKA (reference sequence). CDR3: CSAGQKGESTDTQYF. The CDR3 DNA sequence: TGCAGTGCTGGCCAGAAGGGGGAGAGCACAGATACGCAGTATTTT.

This clonotype came up many times. The chain joins TRBV28 to TRBJ2-1; 11 nucleotides agree with TRBD2. The CDR3 sequence is 14 residues long. V dropped 5 bases and J dropped 7; count of bases not matched to a gene: 4. Germline CDR1 MDHEN, CDR2 SYDVKM. The CDR3 reads CASSIAGGPNEQFF. In DNA form, the CDR3 reads TGTGCCAGCAGTATAGCGGGGGGGCCAAATGAGCAGTTCTTC.

There are many counts of this clonotype. The V call is TRBV12-3 or TRBV12-4, the J call TRBJ2-1; TRBD1 or TRBD2 may be the D gene (5 bases each). The V end was cut by 1 base, the J end by 6 bases, with 13 bases between. The CDR3 has 15 residues. The CDR3 bases are TGTGCCAGCAGTTTAGTTGGGACCCCTACCAATGAGCAGTTCTTC. Protein product: CASSLVGTPTNEQFF.

This clonotype was seen ten or more times. The chain uses TRBV7-9 and TRBJ2-1, with a tentative D call TRBD1 (6 bases). Germline assignment: CDR1 SEHNR and CDR2 FQNEAQ (reference sequence). Trimming left V 5 bases short and J 3 bases short, with 23 bases between. There are 18 residues in the CDR3. The CDR3 DNA reads as TGTGCCAGCAGCCTTACTCTAAGACAGGAGTTGGGCTACAATGAGCAGTTCTTC. It is translated as CASSLTLRQELGYNEQFF.

This clonotype was picked up many times. This sequence joins TRBV20-1 and TRBJ1-1, with TRBD1 identical over 8 bases. CDR3 length: 13 amino acids. Trimming at V came to 6 bases and at J to 6 bases, leaving 9 bases not matched to a gene. Germline V gene data show CDR1 as DFQATT and CDR2 as SNEGSKA (reference sequence). The chain's CDR3 is CSAGDRIGAEAFF. The CDR3 coding sequence is TGCAGTGCGGGGGACAGGATCGGGGCTGAAGCTTTCTTT.

Ten or more counts support this clonotype. The rearrangement uses TRBV7-8 and TRBJ1-1; no reliable D call. Germline assignment: CDR1 SGHVS and CDR2 FQNEAQ. This CDR3 comprises 14 residues. Trimming removed 1 base at V and 5 bases at J, with 11 bases between. CDR3 in amino acids: CASSLEVRATEAFF. CDR3 DNA: TGTGCCAGCAGCTTAGAGGTTAGGGCTACTGAAGCTTTCTTT.

In its sample, this clonotype was seen many times. CDR3 residues: CASSHTVYEQYF. The CDR3 nucleotides are TGTGCCAGCAGTCACACAGTCTACGAGCAGTACTTC. This sequence joins TRBV28 and TRBJ2-7; D remains unclear. Trimming cost V 5 bases and J 3 bases, with 8 bases left between them. Germline CDR1 MDHEN, CDR2 SYDVKM. This CDR3 comprises 12 residues.

This clonotype has at least ten counts. The chain links TRBV7-6 to TRBJ1-3, with unresolved D. CDR1 and CDR2 (germline): SGHVS, FNYEAQ. This CDR3 has 16 residues. With 7 bases removed from V and 2 bases from J, the gap between germline ends came to 18 bases. CDR3 sequence: CASTLLREGTGNTIYF. The CDR3 DNA reads as TGTGCCAGCACCCTCCTCCGGGAAGGGACTGGAAACACCATATATTTT.

This clonotype has ten or more counts. V and J are TRBV29-1 and TRBJ2-3; D might be TRBD1 or TRBD2, each matching 6 bases. Deletions cut 5 bases from V and 3 bases from J, with 9 bases between. Germline CDR1 SQVTM, CDR2 ANQGSEA. The CDR3 consists of 12 residues. This CDR3 reads CSVRGATDTQYF. The CDR3 DNA follows: TGCAGCGTTAGGGGGGCAACAGATACGCAGTATTTT.

This clonotype was picked up a small number of times. The V call is TRBV20-1, the J call TRBJ2-2, with a possible D match to TRBD1 (6 bases). Trimming removed 4 bases from V and 0 bases from J, with 12 bases in between. This CDR3 spans 15 amino acids. Germline V CDR1 and CDR2: DFQATT, SNEGSKA (reference sequence). CDR3 nucleotide sequence: TGCAGTGCTACAGACAGGAGAACGAACACCGGGGAGCTGTTTTTT. The encoded protein is CSATDRRTNTGELFF.

This clonotype was observed at least ten times. The rearrangement uses TRBV7-2 and TRBJ1-2; D remains ambiguous. Trimming stripped 1 base from V and 5 bases from J, with 8 bases between. Germline lookup yields CDR1 SGHTA and CDR2 FQGNSA. The CDR3 covers 13 residues. This chain's CDR3 is CASSLVSEYGYTF. CDR3 nucleotides: TGTGCCAGCAGCTTAGTTTCGGAGTATGGCTACACCTTC.